Below are 13 T cell receptor beta chains sequenced from a single sample in a study of vaccination and CD4 T cells after COVID-19. These receptors lack a known antigen. The treatment denotes: approximately nine-day PBMC culture with coronavirus spike peptide pools or control peptides (ViraFEST assay). The assay that was used to sequence DNA from cultured CD4+ T cells was the Oncomine TCR Beta short-read assay. TCRdb re-called the PCR reads through MiXCR, storing one row per CDR3 protein. Here the sample spans roughly 15,000 distinct CDR3 sequences, 40% to 50% being singletons. The source was cultured CD4+ T cells from blood, collected after SARS-CoV-2 vaccination. These receptors were taken from a human donor with COVID-19.

This sequence joins TRBV24-1 and TRBJ1-2; D not resolved. The CDR3 is 12 amino acids. The germline CDR1 and CDR2 sequences are KGHDR and SFDVKD. V lost 7 bases to trimming and J lost 8 bases, with 13 bases between them. The CDR3 DNA is TGTGCCACCAGCCACCTCTCGGCGGGCTACACCTTC. It yields the protein CATSHLSAGYTF.

This chain connects TRBV27 to TRBJ2-5, with D possibly matching TRBD1 (5 bases). V lost 6 bases to trimming and J lost 5 bases, with 16 bases between them. The CDR3 is 14 residues long. Germline CDR1 reads MNHEY; CDR2 reads SMNVEV (reference sequence). The CDR3 sequence is CASRPGSRWETQYF. The CDR3 bases are TGTGCCAGCAGGCCAGGGTCCCGTTGGGAGACCCAGTACTTC.

The V gene is TRBV11-3, the J gene TRBJ1-1; D remains unclear. Germline V gene data show CDR1 as SGHNT and CDR2 as YENEEA. The CDR3 spans 14 residues. V was shortened by 1 base and J by 3 bases, with 9 bases between the two germline ends. In DNA form, the CDR3 reads TGTGCCAGCAGCTTAGGTTGGGGTTACACTGAAGCTTTCTTT. Its protein product is CASSLGWGYTEAFF. The full variable domain, with the rest looked up from reference TRBV11-3 and TRBJ1-1, is EAGVVQSPRYKIIEKKQPVAFWCNPISGHNTLYWYLQNLGQGPELLIRYENEEAVDDSQLPKDRFSAERLKGVDSTLKIQPAELGDSAVYLCASSLGWGYTEAFFGQGTRLTVV.

The V call is TRBV19, the J call TRBJ1-3, with 8 bases matching TRBD1. Germline values: CDR1 LNHDA, CDR2 SQIVND (reference sequence). J lost 0 bases, V lost 7 bases, and 2 bases had no gene match. The CDR3 totals 14 residues. The CDR3 region is CASKGQVSGNTIYF. The CDR3 DNA follows: TGTGCCAGTAAGGGACAGGTCTCTGGAAACACCATATATTTT. The variable domain in full, with the rest retrieved from reference TRBV19 and TRBJ1-3, is DGGITQSPKYLFRKEGQNVTLSCEQNLNHDAMYWYRQDPGQGLRLIYYSQIVNDFQKGDIAEGYSVSREKKESFPLTVTSAQKNPTAFYLCASKGQVSGNTIYFGEGSWLTVV.

The genes are TRBV7-2 and TRBJ1-5, with a tentative D call TRBD1 (5 bases). Germline V gives CDR1 SGHTA, CDR2 FQGNSA. V was trimmed by 6 bases and J by 0 bases, leaving 12 bases between them. The CDR3 spans 15 residues. The CDR3 region is CASSWDGNSNQPQHF. The CDR3 DNA reads as TGTGCCAGCAGTTGGGACGGAAATAGCAATCAGCCCCAGCATTTT.

V is TRBV7-9 and J is TRBJ1-3; D might be TRBD1 (5 bases). In germline, CDR1 is SEHNR, CDR2 FQNEAQ (reference sequence). V shed 5 bases and J shed 0 bases, with 14 bases lying between them. This CDR3 is built from 16 residues. This CDR3 is CASSNPGGISGNTIYF. The CDR3, as DNA: TGTGCCAGCAGCAACCCCGGGGGGATCTCTGGAAACACCATATATTTT.

The sample holds a few counts of this clonotype. This chain links TRBV7-8 with TRBJ2-5; 7 bases match TRBD1. The CDR3 is 13 amino acids. The junction had 2 bases not matched to a gene; V was cut back by 3 bases and J by 4 bases. The germline CDR1 and CDR2 sequences are SGHVS and FQNEAQ. DNA of the CDR3: TGTGCCAGCAGCTTTACAGGGGCAGAGACCCAGTACTTC. This gives the protein CASSFTGAETQYF.

This chain connects TRBV7-2 to TRBJ2-5; 10 bases align to TRBD1. CDR3 length equals 13 residues. Germline V gene sequence: CDR1 SGHTA, CDR2 FQGNSA. The J segment lost 5 bases and the V segment lost 11 bases, leaving 8 bases of the junction unmatched. Here the CDR3 reads CAGGSDRGETQYF. CDR3 DNA: TGTGCCGGGGGTTCGGACAGGGGGGAGACCCAGTACTTC.

This chain joins TRBV12-3 or TRBV12-4 and TRBJ1-6, with no clear D. V dropped 3 bases and J dropped 6 bases, with 9 bases sitting between them. The CDR3 runs to 14 residues. CDR3 DNA: TGTGCCAGCAGTTTCAGCGACCGTAATTCACCCCTCCACTTT. Encoded protein: CASSFSDRNSPLHF.

The chain combines TRBV29-1 with TRBJ2-2; perhaps TRBD1 as D (5 bases). CDR1 is SQVTM and CDR2 is ANQGSEA in the germline V gene. The CDR3 has 14 amino acids. Trimming shortened V by 4 bases and J by 3 bases, and 12 bases separated the two germline ends. CDR3 coding DNA: TGCAGCGTTGGCCGGTTGGGGCACACCGGGGAGCTGTTTTTT. Translated, it gives CSVGRLGHTGELFF.

The V call is TRBV7-8, the J call TRBJ2-5; TRBD2 matches 11 bases. The CDR3 runs 18 residues. V gave up 0 bases and J gave up 4 bases; unmatched junction bases: 10. Germline CDR1 reads SGHVS; CDR2 reads FQNEAQ. Here the CDR3 DNA reads TGTGCCAGCAGCTTAGCATCCCGTATAGCGGGGGGGACAGAGACCCAGTACTTC. Amino acids: CASSLASRIAGGTETQYF.

The chain links TRBV28 to TRBJ1-5, with D unclear. Trimming took off 6 bases at V and 15 bases at J, with 18 bases between the two ends. This CDR3 comprises 12 residues. The germline V gene encodes CDR1 MDHEN and CDR2 SYDVKM. DNA of the CDR3: TGTGCCAGCAGCAATTCACCCCTTCTAGGGCATTTT. It specifies CASSNSPLLGHF.

The rearrangement uses TRBV20-1 and TRBJ2-2; 12 nucleotides match TRBD2. The CDR3 length is 18 residues. Germline V gives CDR1 DFQATT, CDR2 SNEGSKA (reference sequence). The V and J ends lost 0 bases and 3 bases, in that order; junction bases with no gene match: 8. The CDR3 loop is CSARDLASGGADTGELFF. The CDR3 DNA follows: TGCAGTGCTAGAGATCTAGCTAGCGGGGGGGCGGACACCGGGGAGCTGTTTTTT.